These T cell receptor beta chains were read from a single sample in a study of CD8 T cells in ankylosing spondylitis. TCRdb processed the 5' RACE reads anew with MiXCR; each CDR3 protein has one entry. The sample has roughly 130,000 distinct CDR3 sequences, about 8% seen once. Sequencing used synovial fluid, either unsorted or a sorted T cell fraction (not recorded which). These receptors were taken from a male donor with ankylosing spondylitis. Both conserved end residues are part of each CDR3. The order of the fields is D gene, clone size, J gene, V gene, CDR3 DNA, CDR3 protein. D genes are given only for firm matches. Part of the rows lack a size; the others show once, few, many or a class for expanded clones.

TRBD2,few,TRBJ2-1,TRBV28,TGTGCCAGCAGTCCGGTGGGGACTAGCGGGAGGAATGAGCAGTTCTTC,CASSPVGTSGRNEQFF
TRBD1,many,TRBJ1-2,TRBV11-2,TGTGCCAGCAGCTTAGGCACAGGGGGCGATGGCTACACCTTC,CASSLGTGGDGYTF
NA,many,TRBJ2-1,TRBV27,TGTGCCAGCAGTTTAAGGGTTAGCAGCGATGAGCAGTTCTTC,CASSLRVSSDEQFF
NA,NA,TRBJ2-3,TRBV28,TGTGCCAGCAGTGCATTCGCGTCAGGTCTCACAGATACGCAGTATTTT,CASSAFASGLTDTQYF
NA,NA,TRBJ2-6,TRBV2,TGTGCCAGCAATTCGAACTCTGGGGCCAACGTCCTGACTTTC,CASNSNSGANVLTF
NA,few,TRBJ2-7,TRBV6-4,TGTGCCAGCAGGATGGACAAGGCGACCTACGAGCAGTACTTC,CASRMDKATYEQYF
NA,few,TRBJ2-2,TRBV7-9,TGTGCCAGCAGCTTAGCCAGGGGGAACACCGGGGAGCTGTTTTTT,CASSLARGNTGELFF
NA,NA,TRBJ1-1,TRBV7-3,TGTGCCAGCAGCTCGACAGGCCGTACTGAAGCTTTCTTT,CASSSTGRTEAFF
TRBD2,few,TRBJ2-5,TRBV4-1,TGCGCCAGCAGCCAAATAACTAGCGGGGATCAAGAGACCCAGTACTTC,CASSQITSGDQETQYF
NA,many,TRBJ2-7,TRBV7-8,TGTGCCAGCAGCTTAGAAGCGTTCTCCTACGAGCAGTACTTC,CASSLEAFSYEQYF
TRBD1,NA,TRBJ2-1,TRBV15,TGTGCCACCAGCAGTCCCCGGGACAGGGGGCTGAGCTCCTACAATGAGCAGTTCTTC,CATSSPRDRGLSSYNEQFF
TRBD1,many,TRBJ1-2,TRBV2,TGTGCCAGCCTCCCCGGACAGGGCTCAAACTATGGCTACACCTTC,CASLPGQGSNYGYTF
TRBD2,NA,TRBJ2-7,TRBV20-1,TGCAGTGCTACCCCCGGGACTACCATACGAGAGCAGTACTTC,CSATPGTTIREQYF
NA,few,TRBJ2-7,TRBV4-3,TGCGCCAGCAGCCAAGATAAGCGTCCCTACGAGCAGTACTTC,CASSQDKRPYEQYF
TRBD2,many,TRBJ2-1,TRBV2,TGTGCCAGCAGTCACAGGTCCAGCGGGAGCTCCTACAATGAGCAGTTCTTC,CASSHRSSGSSYNEQFF
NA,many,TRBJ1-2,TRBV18,TGTGCCAGCTCACCGGCGGAGGACCGAACCTATGGCTACACCTTC,CASSPAEDRTYGYTF
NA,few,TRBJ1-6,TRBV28,TGTGCCAGCAGCCAAGCGGGGGGTGATTCACCCCTCCACTTT,CASSQAGGDSPLHF
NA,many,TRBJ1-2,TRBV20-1,TGCAGTGCTTGGACAGTACCCCAATCAATCGGCTATGGCTACACCTTC,CSAWTVPQSIGYGYTF
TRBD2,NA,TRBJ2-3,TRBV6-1,TGTGCCAGCAGCGGGGGAACTAGCGGGAGTAGAGATACGCAGTATTTT,CASSGGTSGSRDTQYF
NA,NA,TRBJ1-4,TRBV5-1,TGCGCCAGCAGATGGTCCGCGTTAGGTGAAAAACTGTTTTTT,CASRWSALGEKLFF
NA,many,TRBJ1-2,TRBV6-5,TGTGCCAGCAGTTACGAGCCAGGGTCCTATGGCTACACCTTC,CASSYEPGSYGYTF
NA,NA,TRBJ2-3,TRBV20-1,TGCAGTGCTAGGGGGCCGCGAACAGATACGCAGTATTTT,CSARGPRTDTQYF
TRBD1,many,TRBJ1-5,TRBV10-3,TGTGCCGCCCGACAGGGGGCGAGCAATCAGCCCCAGCATTTT,CAARQGASNQPQHF
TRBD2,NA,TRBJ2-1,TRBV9,TGTGCCAGCAGCGTAGGCCCGGGGGGGGCCGGGCAGTTCTTC,CASSVGPGGAGQFF
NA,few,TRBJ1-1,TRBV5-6,TGTGCCAGCACCCGATTCATGAACACTGAAGCTTTCTTT,CASTRFMNTEAFF
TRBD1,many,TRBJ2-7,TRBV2,TGTGCCAGCAGTGGGGGACAGTCGTCCTACGAGCAGTACTTC,CASSGGQSSYEQYF
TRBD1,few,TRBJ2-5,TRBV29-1,TGCAGCACGACAGGGGGCGCGGGAGAGACCCAGTACTTC,CSTTGGAGETQYF
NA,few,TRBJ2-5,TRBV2,TGTGCCTCCAACTGGAATACACAAGAAAAGACCCAGTACTTC,CASNWNTQEKTQYF
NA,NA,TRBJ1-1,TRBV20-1,TGCAGTGCTAGTCTGCGGTATAACACTGAAGCTTTCTTT,CSASLRYNTEAFF
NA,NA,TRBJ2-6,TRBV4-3,TGCGCCAGCAGCCAAGGGGAGATCTCTGGGGCCAACGTCCTGACTTTC,CASSQGEISGANVLTF
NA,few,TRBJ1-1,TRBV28,TGTGCCAGCGGCTTAACCCAACGGGGCACTGAAGCTTTCTTT,CASGLTQRGTEAFF
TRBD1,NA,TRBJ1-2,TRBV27,TGTGCCAGCAGGCCTACAGGGGGCTATGGCTACACCTTC,CASRPTGGYGYTF
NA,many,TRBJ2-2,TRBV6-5,TGTGCCAGCAGTTACTTGACGGGGGCCGGGGAGCTGTTTTTT,CASSYLTGAGELFF
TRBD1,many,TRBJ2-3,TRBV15,TGTGCCACCAGCTTACAGACAGGGCCAGATACGCAGTATTTT,CATSLQTGPDTQYF
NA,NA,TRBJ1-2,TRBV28,TGTGCCAGTAGGGGAGGTCCGGGAAGAGCATTCTATGGCTACACCTTC,CASRGGPGRAFYGYTF
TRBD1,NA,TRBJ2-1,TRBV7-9,TGTGCCAGCAGCGCACTGGACAGGGGAAACTACAATGAGCAGTTCTTC,CASSALDRGNYNEQFF
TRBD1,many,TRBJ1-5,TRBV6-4,TGTGCCAGCAGTCACCCCGGGACAGGGAATCAGCCCCAGCATTTT,CASSHPGTGNQPQHF
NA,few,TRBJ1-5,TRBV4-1,TGCGCCAGCAGCCAAGAAGTTACGGGCGATCAGCCCCAGCATTTT,CASSQEVTGDQPQHF
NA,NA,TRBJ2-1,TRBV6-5,TGTGCCAGCCTCGCGAGCTCGGCTGAGCAGTTCTTC,CASLASSAEQFF
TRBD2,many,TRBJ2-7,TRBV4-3,TGCGCCAGCAGCCAAGATAGGACTAGCTACGAGCAGTACTTC,CASSQDRTSYEQYF
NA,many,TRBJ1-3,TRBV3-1,TGTGCCAGCAGCCAAGAGTCAGGGCTGACGGGCAAAAGAAACACCATATATTTT,CASSQESGLTGKRNTIYF
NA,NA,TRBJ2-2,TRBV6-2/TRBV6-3,TGTGCCAGCAGCCCCGGGAGATGGGTCGCCGGGGAGCTGTTTTTT,CASSPGRWVAGELFF
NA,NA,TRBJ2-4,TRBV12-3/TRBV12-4,TGTGCCAGCAGAGCTCAAGTAGCCAAAAACATTCAGTACTTC,CASRAQVAKNIQYF
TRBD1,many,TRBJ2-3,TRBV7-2,TGTGCCAGCAGCTACCGGACAGGCTCACAGAGGGATACGCAGTATTTT,CASSYRTGSQRDTQYF
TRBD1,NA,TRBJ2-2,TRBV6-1,TGTGCCAGCAGCCCGGGACAGGGAGCCGGGGAGCTGTTTTTT,CASSPGQGAGELFF
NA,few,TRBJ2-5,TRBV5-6,TGTGCCAGCAGCCAGAGGATTCGAGAGACCCAGTACTTC,CASSQRIRETQYF
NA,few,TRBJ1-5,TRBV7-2,TGTGCCAGCAGCCTCGAACCAAATCAGCCCCAGCATTTT,CASSLEPNQPQHF
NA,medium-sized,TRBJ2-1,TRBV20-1,TGCAGTGCTAGAGAACTAGCCCGAGGATACAATGAGCAGTTCTTC,CSARELARGYNEQFF
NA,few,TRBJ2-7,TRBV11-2,TGTGCCAGCAGACCAGCCGGGAAACGGTCCTACGAGCAGTACTTC,CASRPAGKRSYEQYF
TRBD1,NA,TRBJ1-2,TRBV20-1,TGCAGTGCTAGAATCTGGGGACAGGGAGATGGCTACACCTTC,CSARIWGQGDGYTF
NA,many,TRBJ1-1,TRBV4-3,TGCGCCAGCAGCCAAGGTGGAGGGGAGAACACTGAAGCTTTCTTT,CASSQGGGENTEAFF
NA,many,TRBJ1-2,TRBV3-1,TGTGCCAGCAGCCAAGTGGCAGCCTCCTATGGCTACACCTTC,CASSQVAASYGYTF
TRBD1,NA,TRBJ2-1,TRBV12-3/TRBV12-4,TGTGCCAGCAGACAAACAGGGGGCTTCTCCTACAATGAGCAGTTCTTC,CASRQTGGFSYNEQFF
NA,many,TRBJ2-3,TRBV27,TGTGCCAGCAGTTTAGGGATCGCCACAGATACGCAGTATTTT,CASSLGIATDTQYF
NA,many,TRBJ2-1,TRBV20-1,TGCAGTGCTAGAGACCCAAGGGGGTTTTCCAATGAGCAGTTCTTC,CSARDPRGFSNEQFF
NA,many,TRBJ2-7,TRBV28,TGTGCCAGCAGTCAGGGGGGACTAGGAGGCGAGCAGTACTTC,CASSQGGLGGEQYF
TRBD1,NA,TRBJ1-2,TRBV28,TGTGCCAGCAGTTTATCGGGACAGGGCACTAACTATGGCTACACCTTC,CASSLSGQGTNYGYTF
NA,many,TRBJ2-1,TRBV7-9,TGTGCCAGCAGCTTTGGTGGCGATTACAATGAGCAGTTCTTC,CASSFGGDYNEQFF
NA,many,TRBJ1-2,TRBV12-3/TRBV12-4,TGTGCCAGCAGTTTTAGACAGTCGACCGAAAGCTACACCTTC,CASSFRQSTESYTF